The present TCR beta chain was sequenced within a study of blood T cells in healthy people across ages. Study conclusions and caveats: The fall in TCR beta diversity per million T cells was roughly linear with age.

Isolated PBMCs totaled at least 6 million in each sample. The germline V gene has CDR1 SGHDN and CDR2 FVKESK. V dropped 5 bases and J dropped 0 bases, with 14 bases sitting between them. The CDR3 has 16 amino acids. As concerns this clonotype: What it binds is unknown.

Through a sample-barcoded 5' primer and a J-beta primer mix, a second PCR was run for roughly 6 to 11 cycles. TCRdb processed the 5' RACE reads anew with MiXCR; each CDR3 protein has one entry. The sample shows about 570,000 distinct CDR3 sequences, 25% to 30% of them seen only once. The sample was blood. This chain joins TRBV14 and TRBJ2-1; TRBD1 is a possible D gene (6 bases). This TCR came from a woman between 65 and 79 years old in good health. CDR3 sequence (DNA): TGTGCCAGCAGCAGGACAGCCGGTAGCTCCTACAATGAGCAGTTCTTC. Translating it yields CASSRTAGSSYNEQFF.